The 21 T cell receptor beta chains below all came from one sample that was sequenced in a study of breast tumors, draining lymph nodes, adjacent tissues (dated by TCRdb to 2015 to 2016). The method was multiplex PCR. The sequencer listed for this sample is Illumina HiSeq 2000. The public reads were run again by TCRdb, first through fastp at Q25 and then through MiXCR, and only productive beta chains were kept. For every CDR3 protein sequence, its rows merge into one entry that carries the most common genes and DNA. Across this sample there are about 230,000 distinct CDR3 sequences, with 32% seen only once. The ten largest account for approximately 1.4% of the sample. The lymph node samples were taken from the axillary draining lymph nodes of breast cancer patients. The source material was axillary lymph node tissue. Source of these receptors: a female donor with breast cancer. Some clones in this sample may be carry-over from other donors' samples.

This clonotype was seen ten or more times. V gene TRBV5-8 combines with J gene TRBJ2-7; 10 bases line up with TRBD1. The CDR3 spans 15 residues. Germline lookup yields CDR1 SGHTS and CDR2 YDEGEE. The ends lost 0 bases at V and 3 bases at J; junction bases unmatched: 3. The CDR3 here is CASSLGRDRGYEQYF. The CDR3 DNA reads TGTGCCAGCAGCTTGGGACGGGACAGGGGCTACGAGCAGTACTTC.

This clonotype was counted only a few times. A much more abundant neighbour one base away suggests this may be a read error. V is TRBV5-5 and J is TRBJ2-7; D possibly corresponds to TRBD1 (5 bases). The CDR3 length is 14 residues. V shed 1 base and J shed 5 bases, with 13 bases lying between them. Germline V gives CDR1 SGHKS, CDR2 YYEKEE (reference sequence). Here the CDR3 reads CASSLLGPVDEQYF. CDR3 sequence (DNA): TGTGCCAGCAGCTTGTTGGGGCCGGTCGACGAGCAGTACTTC.

On this clonotype: Compared with germline, one end of the junction differs, possibly owing to a read error. The gene calls are TRBV5-1 and TRBJ1-6, with D unclear. Germline V gene sequence: CDR1 SGHRS, CDR2 YFSETQ. This CDR3 has 14 amino acids. For the CDR3, the DNA is TGTGCCAGCAGCCAGGACTTGAATGATTCATCCCTCCACTTT. Its translation is CASSQDLNDSSLHF.

Many counts were recorded for this clonotype. The chain has TRBV20-1 and TRBJ1-2; D might be TRBD1 (5 bases). CDR1 and CDR2 (germline): DFQATT, SNEGSKA (reference sequence). This CDR3 contains 11 residues. V was pared by 3 bases and J by 8 bases, with 10 bases between. The CDR3 region has the DNA TGCAGTGCTAGGACAGACGCAGGCTACACCTTC. Encoded protein: CSARTDAGYTF.

Ten or more counts support this clonotype. J is TRBJ2-5 and V is TRBV7-2; the D gene is possibly TRBD1 (5 bases). The length of the CDR3 is 16 residues. The germline V gene encodes CDR1 SGHTA and CDR2 FQGNSA. V was cut by 6 bases and J by 7 bases, with 24 bases left in between. The CDR3 DNA reads TGTGCCAGCAGAAATTGGGCAGGGAAAAGGCAGGCGACCCAGTACTTC. It is translated as CASRNWAGKRQATQYF.

On this clonotype: The conserved closing phenylalanine or tryptophan is absent in this CDR3, likely reflecting a read error. This chain connects TRBV3-1 to TRBJ2-5, with 9 nucleotides matching TRBD2. Germline V lookup: CDR1 LGHDT, CDR2 YNNKEL (reference sequence). V gave up 4 bases and J gave up 5 bases; unmatched junction bases: 11. The CDR3 contains 16 residues. The CDR3 region is CASSLGSGRTGETQYL. The CDR3 DNA follows: TGTGCCAGCAGCCTGGGGAGCGGGAGGACCGGGGAGACCCAGTACCTC.

This clonotype occurred many times. The CDR3 coding sequence is TGTGCCAGCTCACCATTACAGAACTACGAGCAGTACTTC. As protein: CASSPLQNYEQYF. V is TRBV18 and J is TRBJ2-7, with D hard to call. This CDR3 spans 13 amino acids. Trimming stripped 2 bases from V and 3 bases from J, with 8 bases between. From germline, CDR1 is KGHSH and CDR2 LQKENI. Supplemented by reference TRBV18 and TRBJ2-7, the full variable domain reads NAGVMQNPRHLVRRRGQEARLRCSPMKGHSHVYWYRQLPEEGLKFMVYLQKENIIDESGMPKERFSAEFPKEGPSILRIQQVVRGDSAAYFCASSPLQNYEQYFGPGTRLTVT.

In its sample, this clonotype was seen a few times. With a much larger clone just one base away, this may be a read error. The chain combines TRBV11-3 with TRBJ2-7, with 11 bases lining up with TRBD2. The CDR3 runs to 15 residues. CDR1 SGHNT and CDR2 YENEEA come from the germline V gene. With V trimmed by 4 bases and J by 7 bases, 9 bases remained unmatched. The CDR3 DNA sequence: TGTGCCAGCAGCTCGGGACTAGCGGCAGCGGGGGAGCAGTACTTC. Encoded protein: CASSSGLAAAGEQYF.

In the case of this clonotype: This sequence may be a read error, since a much larger clone differs from it by one base. Since the CDR3 does not end with the conserved phenylalanine or tryptophan, this likely comes from a read error. This chain uses TRBV4-1 with TRBJ2-7, with D uncertain. CDR3 length equals 12 residues. The V gene's germline CDR1 is MGHRA and CDR2 YSYEKL. V lost 0 bases and J 5 bases, leaving 5 bases between the germline ends. The CDR3 loop is CASSQEKDEQYI. The CDR3 region has the DNA TGCGCCAGCAGCCAAGAAAAAGACGAGCAGTACATC.

V is TRBV2 and J is TRBJ1-6, with D tentatively TRBD1 (6 bases). Germline V lookup: CDR1 SNHLY, CDR2 FYNNEI. The V gene lost 7 bases and the J gene lost 6 bases, with 19 bases spanning the gap. There are 16 residues in the CDR3. The CDR3: CASNGQPSHPNSPLHF. The CDR3, as DNA: TGTGCCAGCAATGGACAGCCTAGCCACCCTAATTCACCCCTCCACTTT.

The chain combines TRBV5-1 with TRBJ2-4; 9 nucleotides agree with TRBD2. V trimming: 3 bases; J trimming: 7 bases; junction bases outside the gene matches: 8. Germline V gene data show CDR1 as SGHRS and CDR2 as YFSETQ. The CDR3 totals 15 residues. CDR3 nucleotides: TGCGCCAGCAGCTCCCGACTAGCGGAAACCAACATTCAGTACTTC. This gives the protein CASSSRLAETNIQYF.

This clonotype has a count of ten or more. The chain employs TRBV7-8 and TRBJ2-1; 7 bases map to TRBD2. This CDR3 has 16 amino acids. Trimming took 0 bases from V and 7 from J; bases not matched to a gene: 9. Germline V gene lookup returns CDR1 SGHVS and CDR2 FQNEAQ. CDR3 bases: TGTGCCAGCAGCTTAGCGGCGGGGGTCAAGGGGAATGAGCAGTTCTTC. Translated: CASSLAAGVKGNEQFF.

This sequence joins TRBV6-5 and TRBJ2-1; 10 bases are shared with TRBD1. Germline assignment: CDR1 MNHEY and CDR2 SVGAGI. The CDR3 totals 14 residues. The trim removed 6 bases at V and 6 bases at J, leaving 5 bases unmatched. For the CDR3, the DNA is TGTGCCAGCAGCCCGACAGGGGGCCGCAATGAGCAGTTCTTC. Translation gives CASSPTGGRNEQFF.

CDR3 sequence: CSARDRLDRETQYF. In DNA form, the CDR3 reads TGCAGTGCTAGAGATCGACTCGACAGGGAGACCCAGTACTTC. The chain combines TRBV20-1 with TRBJ2-5, with D perhaps TRBD1 (6 bases). The germline V gene encodes CDR1 DFQATT and CDR2 SNEGSKA (reference sequence). Between the trimmed V and J ends, which lost 0 bases and 5 bases, there was a span of 13 bases. The CDR3 is made up of 14 amino acids.

This clonotype was counted ten times or more. The genes are TRBV3-1 and TRBJ2-7, with 7 bases fitting TRBD2. Germline V CDR1 and CDR2: LGHDT, YNNKEL (reference sequence). CDR3 length: 13 residues. The J segment lost 6 bases and the V segment lost 4 bases, leaving 6 bases of the junction unmatched. CDR3 protein: CASSPFAGAEQYF. The CDR3 coding sequence is TGTGCCAGCAGCCCGTTCGCGGGAGCCGAGCAGTACTTC.

This clonotype showed up many times. The rearrangement links TRBV12-3 or TRBV12-4 to TRBJ2-3; D not certain. V was pared by 3 bases and J by 6 bases, with 4 bases between. The CDR3 runs 11 residues. This CDR3 is CASSFGDTQYF. CDR3 coding DNA: TGTGCCAGCAGTTTCGGGGATACGCAGTATTTT.

This clonotype was detected ten times or more. V is TRBV25-1 and J is TRBJ2-7; D uncertain. Germline values: CDR1 MGHDK, CDR2 SYGVNS. The CDR3 is 11 residues long. Deletions cut 4 bases from V and 4 bases from J, with 5 bases between. As DNA, the CDR3 is TGTGCCAGCAGTGGGCGATACGAGCAGTACTTC. Protein: CASSGRYEQYF.

This clonotype was recorded at least ten times. This chain connects TRBV20-1 to TRBJ2-3; D unresolved. This CDR3 comprises 11 residues. Trimming shortened V by 7 bases and J by 7 bases, and 12 bases separated the two germline ends. In germline, CDR1 is DFQATT, CDR2 SNEGSKA (reference sequence). CDR3 amino acids: CSVDVGNTQYF. The CDR3 DNA sequence: TGCAGTGTTGACGTCGGAAATACGCAGTATTTT.

The sample holds many counts of this clonotype. V is TRBV30 and J is TRBJ2-2; TRBD2 is a possible D gene (5 bases). This CDR3 is 14 amino acids long. V was shortened by 3 bases and J by 0 bases, with 8 bases between the two germline ends. Germline CDR1 GTSNPN, CDR2 SVGIG (reference sequence). CDR3 sequence: CAWRRAANTGELFF. The CDR3 nucleotides read TGTGCCTGGAGGAGAGCGGCGAACACCGGGGAGCTGTTTTTT.

This clonotype was counted many times. The V and J genes are TRBV19 and TRBJ2-5; D remains unclear. The CDR3 is made up of 13 amino acids. Trimming cost V 4 bases and J 5 bases, with 11 bases left between them. The germline V gene encodes CDR1 LNHDA and CDR2 SQIVND (reference sequence). The CDR3 reads CASSSRLSETQYF. The CDR3 nucleotides read TGTGCCAGTAGTAGCCGTTTATCGGAGACCCAGTACTTC.

The chain has TRBV19 and TRBJ2-6; D possibly matches TRBD1 or TRBD2 (5 bases each). V gave up 5 bases and J gave up 10 bases, with 15 bases separating them. Germline values: CDR1 LNHDA, CDR2 SQIVND (reference sequence). There are 14 residues in the CDR3. This CDR3 reads CASSAGHGGNVLTF. CDR3 DNA sequence: TGTGCCAGTAGTGCTGGACATGGGGGAAACGTCCTGACTTTC.